The next 22 T cell receptor beta chains were all read from a single sample in a study of Ad26.COV2.S vaccination and SARS-CoV-2 variants. Described treatment: about 20 received Ad26.COV2.S at low or high dose, single or two shots; roughly five received placebo; per-sample allocation not given. On day 63 after the first injection, vaccine and placebo recipients gave samples. Assay used: immunoSEQ multiplex PCR; TCRdb lists only in-frame clones, some missing. In the table there are about 420,000 clones, 88% of which are singletons. The material was peripheral blood, obtained in a trial of Ad26.COV2.S vaccine versus placebo. These receptor sequences come from a person between 18 and 60 years old who received the Ad26.COV2.S COVID-19 vaccine or a placebo.

J is TRBJ2-7 and V is TRBV6-1; D not resolved. CDR3 length: 13 residues. Germline V gives CDR1 MNHNS, CDR2 SASEGT. The V gene lost 3 bases and the J gene lost 2 bases, with 8 bases spanning the gap. Here the CDR3 reads CASSDGVAYEQYF. DNA of the CDR3: TGTGCCAGCAGTGACGGAGTTGCCTACGAGCAGTACTTC.

This clone was found a few times. This rearrangement joins TRBV7-2 to TRBJ1-2; weak D call: TRBD1 (6 bases). Germline V gene data show CDR1 as SGHTA and CDR2 as FQGNSA. Trimming stripped 3 bases from V and 4 bases from J, with 15 bases between. The CDR3 sequence is 15 residues long. The DNA of the CDR3 is TGTGCCAGCAGCTTTGGTCAGGGGAGATCCTATGGCTACACCTTC. Translating it yields CASSFGQGRSYGYTF.

This clone came up once. The chain links TRBV5-1 to TRBJ2-3, with D maybe TRBD2 (7 bases). Per the germline V gene, CDR1 is SGHRS and CDR2 is YFSETQ. This CDR3 is built from 16 residues. V lost 4 bases and J 5 bases, leaving 20 bases between the germline ends. The CDR3, as DNA: TGCGCCAGCAGCCCCCTCCCGGGGGGCCTGGAAGATACGCAGTATTTT. Residues: CASSPLPGGLEDTQYF. Full variable domain (remainder filled in from reference TRBV5-1 and TRBJ2-3): KAGVTQTPRYLIKTRGQQVTLSCSPISGHRSVSWYQQTPGQGLQFLFEYFSETQRNKGNFPGRFSGRQFSNSRSEMNVSTLELGDSALYLCASSPLPGGLEDTQYFGPGTRLTVL.

The chain links TRBV28 to TRBJ2-1; 7 bases map to TRBD2. V lost 10 bases and J lost 2; bases outside the gene matches: 2. Germline CDR1 reads MDHEN; CDR2 reads SYDVKM. The CDR3 is made up of 12 amino acids. The CDR3 region is CATGTTYNEQFF. CDR3 DNA sequence: TGTGCCACCGGGACTACCTACAATGAGCAGTTCTTC.

V usage is TRBV18 and J usage is TRBJ1-2, with D possibly being TRBD1 (6 bases). Trimming removed 2 bases from V and 8 bases from J, with 27 bases in between. The CDR3 length is 18 residues. Germline loops: CDR1 KGHSH, CDR2 LQKENI. The CDR3 DNA reads as TGTGCCAGCTCACCATCTCGATTTGCCGGACAGTTACCTCGGGGCTACACCTTC. This gives the protein CASSPSRFAGQLPRGYTF.

In its sample, this clone was seen a few times. The chain carries TRBV6-4 and TRBJ2-3; TRBD1 matches 9 bases. V shed 6 bases, J shed 2 bases, and the junction held 3 bases outside the gene matches. The CDR3 loop spans 14 amino acids. CDR1 is MRHNA, CDR2 SNTAGT, per germline. The CDR3 DNA reads TGTGCCAGCAGGAGGACAGGGGACACAGATACGCAGTATTTT. Translated, it gives CASRRTGDTDTQYF.

The chain couples TRBV19 to TRBJ1-5, with 10 bases that match TRBD1. The CDR3 is 16 amino acids. V lost 6 bases and J lost 1; bases outside the gene matches: 6. Germline assignment: CDR1 LNHDA and CDR2 SQIVND (reference sequence). The CDR3 DNA is TGTGCCAGTAGCGGGACAGGGGCATCGAGCAATCAGCCCCAGCATTTT. Encoded protein: CASSGTGASSNQPQHF. Drawing the rest from reference TRBV19 and TRBJ1-5, the complete variable domain is DGGITQSPKYLFRKEGQNVTLSCEQNLNHDAMYWYRQDPGQGLRLIYYSQIVNDFQKGDIAEGYSVSREKKESFPLTVTSAQKNPTAFYLCASSGTGASSNQPQHFGDGTRLSIL.

V usage is TRBV18 and J usage is TRBJ1-2; the D gene is possibly TRBD1 (5 bases). Germline assignment: CDR1 KGHSH and CDR2 LQKENI. There are 15 residues in the CDR3. V lost 3 bases and J lost 0, with 11 bases in between. The CDR3: CASSPQGLANYGYTF. CDR3 sequence (DNA): TGTGCCAGCTCACCTCAGGGCCTAGCTAACTATGGCTACACCTTC. The whole variable domain, filled in from reference TRBV18 and TRBJ1-2, reads NAGVMQNPRHLVRRRGQEARLRCSPMKGHSHVYWYRQLPEEGLKFMVYLQKENIIDESGMPKERFSAEFPKEGPSILRIQQVVRGDSAAYFCASSPQGLANYGYTFGSGTRLTVV.

V usage is TRBV4-2 and J usage is TRBJ1-4; no firm D call. The CDR3 contains 14 residues. Germline CDR1 and CDR2: LGHNA and YNFKEQ. The ends were cut back, 0 bases at V and 5 bases at J, with 7 bases in the middle. The CDR3 DNA reads as TGTGCCAGCAGCCAAGAGGCGGAGAATGAAAAACTGTTTTTT. Protein: CASSQEAENEKLFF.

V is TRBV9 and J is TRBJ1-4; TRBD1 is a possible D gene (6 bases). CDR3 size: 15 residues. Germline CDR1 and CDR2: SGDLS and YYNGEE. V lost 0 bases, J lost 3 bases, and 9 bases lay in between. CDR3 residues: CASSVGHRANEKLFF. The CDR3 nucleotides read TGTGCCAGCAGCGTAGGTCACAGGGCTAATGAAAAACTGTTTTTT.

About this clone itself: The identical CDR3 is also encoded by other nucleotide sequences in the sample. This chain uses TRBV6-2 or TRBV6-3 with TRBJ2-7; no definite D call. Germline V CDR1 and CDR2: MNHEY, SVGEGT. The CDR3 is 11 residues long. Trimming shortened V by 4 bases and J by 4 bases, and 5 bases separated the two germline ends. The CDR3 sequence: CASSLGYEQYF. CDR3 DNA: TGTGCCAGCAGTTTGGGATACGAGCAGTACTTC.

The V call is TRBV19, the J call TRBJ2-7; D is unclear. Deletions cut 9 bases from V and 0 bases from J, with 15 bases between. Germline V gene sequence: CDR1 LNHDA, CDR2 SQIVND (reference sequence). This CDR3 has 14 amino acids. Here the CDR3 reads CASARTLPSYEQYF. For the CDR3, the DNA is TGTGCCAGCGCCAGGACCCTGCCCTCCTACGAGCAGTACTTC.

V usage is TRBV21-1 and J usage is TRBJ2-3; TRBD2, the D gene given by the table, was not confirmed from the DNA. TRBV21-1 is noted as a pseudogene. The length of the CDR3 is 16 residues. CDR3 sequence: CASSTGLAGDTDTQYF. The CDR3 nucleotides read TGTGCCAGCAGCACCGGACTAGCGGGGGACACAGATACGCAGTATTTT.

This rearrangement joins TRBV10-3 to TRBJ1-5; D call uncertain. CDR1 and CDR2 from the germline V gene are ENHRY and SYGVKD. Trimming removed 3 bases from V and 4 bases from J, with 10 bases in between. The CDR3 covers 14 residues. The CDR3 protein is CAISDGLWNQPQHF. In DNA form, the CDR3 reads TGTGCCATCAGTGACGGTCTGTGGAATCAGCCCCAGCATTTT.

The chain uses TRBV27 and TRBJ2-5, with D perhaps matching TRBD2 (6 bases). This CDR3 is 13 amino acids long. Trimming left V 5 bases short and J 6 bases short, with 13 bases between. Germline assignment: CDR1 MNHEY and CDR2 SMNVEV (reference sequence). This CDR3 reads CASSTTGGKTQYF. The DNA of the CDR3 is TGTGCCAGCAGTACCACTGGGGGGAAGACCCAGTACTTC.

CDR3 residues: CASSQFPGNNSPLHF. For the CDR3, the DNA is TGTGCCAGCAGCCAATTTCCGGGGAACAATTCACCCCTCCACTTT. This chain connects TRBV3-1 (or the pseudogene TRBV3-2) to TRBJ1-6; no firm D call. V was clipped by 2 bases and J by 7 bases, with 12 bases between them. Germline V CDR1 and CDR2: LGHDT, YNNKEL (reference sequence). There are 15 residues in the CDR3.

This clone was seen only once. The chain has TRBV29-1 and TRBJ2-1; D is perhaps TRBD1 or TRBD2 (5 bases each). Germline CDR1 SQVTM, CDR2 ANQGSEA. The CDR3 is 15 amino acids. Trimming pared 3 bases from V and 4 bases from J, leaving 16 bases between. CDR3 in DNA: TGCAGCGTTGATCGACGGGACGGCCAGTACAATGAGCAGTTCTTC. Amino acid sequence: CSVDRRDGQYNEQFF.

Comment on this clone: Different DNA sequences within this sample yield the same CDR3. The chain employs TRBV5-1 and TRBJ2-3; 9 positions agree with TRBD1. J was trimmed by 4 bases and V by 0 bases; bases with no gene match: 3. Germline V gene lookup returns CDR1 SGHRS and CDR2 YFSETQ. This CDR3 region has 15 residues. DNA of the CDR3: TGCGCCAGCAGCTTGGAGGGACAGGGAGCAGATACGCAGTATTTT. This translates into CASSLEGQGADTQYF.

This chain joins TRBV6-5 and TRBJ2-5; tentative D call: TRBD2 (5 bases). Germline values: CDR1 MNHEY, CDR2 SVGAGI. CDR3 length: 14 amino acids. V was shortened by 5 bases and J by 4 bases, with 14 bases between the two germline ends. The chain's CDR3 is CASSPTSSVETQYF. The CDR3 DNA reads as TGTGCCAGCAGTCCCACTAGTTCAGTAGAGACCCAGTACTTC.

This clone was found a few times. V is TRBV4-3 and J is TRBJ2-2; maybe TRBD2 (6 bases). The CDR3 covers 16 residues. V lost 1 base, J lost 0 bases, and 9 bases lay in between. Germline CDR1 is LGHNA and CDR2 is YSLEER. For the CDR3, the DNA is TGCGCCAGCAGCCAAGTTCCTAGCGCGAACACCGGGGAGCTGTTTTTT. It is translated as CASSQVPSANTGELFF.

The sample holds one count of this clone. V and J are TRBV5-1 and TRBJ2-7; 7 nucleotides agree with TRBD1. Germline V gene sequence: CDR1 SGHRS, CDR2 YFSETQ. The length of the CDR3 is 15 residues. Trimming cost V 0 bases and J 3 bases; bases outside gene matches: 6. The CDR3 region is CASSLDTGQSYEQYF. CDR3 DNA: TGCGCCAGCAGCTTGGATACGGGACAGAGCTACGAGCAGTACTTC.

CDR3 bases: TGTGCCAGCAGCGTAGGGGCGCAGGGACTAAATGGCTACACCTTC. Protein sequence: CASSVGAQGLNGYTF. J is TRBJ1-2 and V is TRBV28; perhaps TRBD1 as D (5 bases). The V end lost 6 bases, the J end lost 6 bases, and 20 bases lay between the germline ends. This CDR3 has 15 residues. Per germline, CDR1 MDHEN and CDR2 SYDVKM.